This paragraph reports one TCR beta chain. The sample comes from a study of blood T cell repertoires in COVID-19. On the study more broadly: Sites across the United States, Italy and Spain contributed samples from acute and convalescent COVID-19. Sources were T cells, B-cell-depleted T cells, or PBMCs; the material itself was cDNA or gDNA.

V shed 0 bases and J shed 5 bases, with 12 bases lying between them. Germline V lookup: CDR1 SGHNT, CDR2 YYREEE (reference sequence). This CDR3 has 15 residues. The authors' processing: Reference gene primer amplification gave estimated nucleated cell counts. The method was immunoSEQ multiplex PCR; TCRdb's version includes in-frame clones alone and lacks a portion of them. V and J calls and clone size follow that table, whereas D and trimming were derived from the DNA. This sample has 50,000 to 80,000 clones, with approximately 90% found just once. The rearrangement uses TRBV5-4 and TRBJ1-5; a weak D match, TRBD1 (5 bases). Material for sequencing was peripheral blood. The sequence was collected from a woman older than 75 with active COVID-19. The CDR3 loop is CASSLGRGWYQPQHF. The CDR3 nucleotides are TGTGCCAGCAGCTTGGGAAGGGGTTGGTATCAGCCCCAGCATTTT.